Presented here are 10 T cell receptor beta chains from one specimen sequenced in a study of blood T cell repertoires in COVID-19. Profiled with immunoSEQ multiplex PCR; TCRdb holds only in-frame clones, not every one. Among under 250,000 clones listed, roughly 77% were seen once. Sequencing was performed on peripheral blood. These TCRs come from a woman aged 35 to 49 with COVID-19, enrolled during active disease.

The gene calls are TRBV30 and TRBJ1-1; D not resolved. V was trimmed by 5 bases and J by 6 bases, leaving 19 bases between them. CDR1 is GTSNPN, CDR2 SVGIG, per germline (reference sequence). The CDR3 is made up of 14 amino acids. The CDR3 here is CAWSPFGSMSEAFF. The CDR3 DNA follows: TGTGCCTGGTCCCCGTTTGGGAGTATGTCTGAAGCTTTCTTT.

The chain employs TRBV5-4 and TRBJ2-7, with TRBD1 matching over 10 bases. This CDR3 contains 14 residues. CDR1 and CDR2 from the germline V gene are SGHNT and YYREEE (reference sequence). V was clipped by 8 bases and J by 0 bases; unmatched bases: 5. In nucleotides, the CDR3 is TGTGCCAGTGCCCGGGACAGGGGCTCCTACGAGCAGTACTTC. The encoded protein is CASARDRGSYEQYF.

V and J are TRBV30 and TRBJ1-1; D unresolved. Germline V CDR1 and CDR2: GTSNPN, SVGIG (reference sequence). Between the trimmed V and J ends, which lost 0 bases and 7 bases, there was a span of 6 bases. This CDR3 comprises 11 residues. The CDR3 sequence is CAWSVTVEAFF. The CDR3 coding sequence is TGTGCCTGGAGTGTAACGGTTGAAGCTTTCTTT.

The rearrangement joins TRBV3-1 (or the pseudogene TRBV3-2) to TRBJ2-7; TRBD2 is a possible D gene (6 bases). The germline V gene encodes CDR1 LGHDT and CDR2 YNNKEL (reference sequence). Trimming took 4 bases from V and 6 from J, leaving 22 bases between them. The CDR3 is 16 residues long. CDR3 nucleotides: TGTGCCAGCAGCCGCTCCCGGGGGAACCTCGGGAGCGAGCAGTACTTC. Translated: CASSRSRGNLGSEQYF.

The CDR3 DNA sequence: TGTGCCAGCTCAAAACTACGCTCGAAATTTAGCGGGAGACGGTTTAATGAGCAGTTCTTC. Its translation is CASSKLRSKFSGRRFNEQFF. The V call is TRBV18, the J call TRBJ2-1, with 9 positions matching TRBD2. The trim removed 5 bases at V and 7 bases at J, leaving 24 bases unmatched. The CDR3 covers 20 residues. The germline V gene encodes CDR1 KGHSH and CDR2 LQKENI.

The chain carries TRBV9 and TRBJ2-3, with 15 positions matching TRBD2. V lost 4 bases, J lost 4 bases, and 13 bases stayed unmatched. Germline lookup yields CDR1 SGDLS and CDR2 YYNGEE. The CDR3 runs 19 residues. The chain's CDR3 is CASSHLGLAGGPASDTQYF. The CDR3 nucleotides are TGTGCCAGCAGCCACCTGGGACTAGCGGGGGGCCCCGCGTCAGATACGCAGTATTTT.

This rearrangement joins TRBV6-2 or TRBV6-3 to TRBJ2-2; D might be TRBD1 (5 bases). Looked up from germline, CDR1 is MNHEY and CDR2 is SVGEGT. The CDR3 runs 19 residues. Deletions cut 0 bases from V and 1 base from J, with 18 bases between. The CDR3, as DNA: TGTGCCAGCAGTTACTCACGGTTGACAGACCTACGGAACACCGGGGAGCTGTTTTTT. Its protein product is CASSYSRLTDLRNTGELFF.

The gene calls are TRBV3-1 (or the pseudogene TRBV3-2) and TRBJ1-2; D unclear. Germline V CDR1 and CDR2: LGHDT, YNNKEL (reference sequence). V was pared by 0 bases and J by 2 bases, with 7 bases between. CDR3 length: 14 amino acids. The chain's CDR3 is CASSQDRRNYGYTF. In nucleotides, the CDR3 is TGTGCCAGCAGCCAAGATCGGCGGAACTATGGCTACACCTTC.

The V call is TRBV7-8, the J call TRBJ1-5, with 8 nucleotides matching TRBD1. The CDR3 is 14 amino acids. V trimming: 7 bases; J trimming: 2 bases; junction bases outside the gene matches: 4. Germline assignment: CDR1 SGHVS and CDR2 FQNEAQ. The CDR3, as DNA: TGTGCCAGCAATACAGGGGGTGGCAATCAGCCCCAGCATTTT. Its protein product is CASNTGGGNQPQHF.

This chain joins TRBV14 and TRBJ2-3; 7 bases fit TRBD2. The V gene's germline CDR1 is SGHDN and CDR2 FVKESK. J gave up 10 bases and V 0 bases, and 7 bases lay outside the gene matches. This CDR3 spans 14 amino acids. DNA of the CDR3: TGTGCCAGCAGCCAAGAGGTAGTGACTAGCTCGCAGTATTTT. Translated, it gives CASSQEVVTSSQYF.